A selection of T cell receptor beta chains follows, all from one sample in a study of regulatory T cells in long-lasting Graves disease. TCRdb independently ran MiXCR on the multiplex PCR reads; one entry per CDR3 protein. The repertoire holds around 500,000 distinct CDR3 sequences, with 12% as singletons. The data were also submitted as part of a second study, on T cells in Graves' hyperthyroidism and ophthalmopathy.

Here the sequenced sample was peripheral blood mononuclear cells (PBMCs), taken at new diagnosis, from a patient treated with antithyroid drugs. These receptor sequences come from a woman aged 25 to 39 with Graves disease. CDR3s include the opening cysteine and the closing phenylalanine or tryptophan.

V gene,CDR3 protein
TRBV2,CATIESSGANVLTF
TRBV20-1,CSARDGNSGSYEQYF
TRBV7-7,CASSPDTSGTTDTQYF
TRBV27,CASSLATTFSGNTIYF
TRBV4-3,CASSQRWGGSSSGANVLTF
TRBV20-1,CSAERQSYGYTF
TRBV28,CASPDSTSQYF
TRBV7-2,CASSTGGGGEKLFF
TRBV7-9,CASSLEGDNEQFF
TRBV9,CASSVTSGRTDTQYF
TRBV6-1,CASSEAARGRFAYNEQFF
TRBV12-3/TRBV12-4,CASSLRGQRVVDEQFF
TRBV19,CASRPPGRRLNTEAFF
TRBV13,CASSLGAQPQHF
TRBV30,CAWAQGITEAFF
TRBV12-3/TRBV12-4,CASSFKKLDEPLPYEQYF
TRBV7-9,CVELGMGGYTF
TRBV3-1,CASSQEIYLGNYGYTF
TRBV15,CATSPFGETQYF
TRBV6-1,CASRPTRQVSTYEQYF
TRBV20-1,CSASRFPADSNQPQHF
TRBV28,CASSFYRLGISGEQYF